This T cell receptor beta chain comes out of a study of blood T cells in healthy people across ages. Study-wide results and limits: Investigators viewed diversity estimates from one million T cells as underestimates, the study reported. As age increased, TCR beta diversity per million T cells fell in a roughly linear fashion.

Germline CDR1 and CDR2: DFQATT and SNEGSKA (reference sequence). There are 12 residues in the CDR3. On this clonotype: What it binds is unknown.

Through a sample-barcoded 5' primer and a J-beta primer mix, a second PCR was run for about 6 to 11 cycles. Tags on each cDNA molecule came from a template-switch adaptor with 12 random nucleotides. Each sample yielded at least 2.5 million CDR3-containing paired-end reads. TCRdb fed the 5' RACE reads into MiXCR, producing one record per CDR3 protein. This table has 800,000 or so distinct CDR3 sequences, about half appearing once. The chain links TRBV20-1 to TRBJ2-5; D may be TRBD1 (5 bases). The tail of the sequence fits TRBJ2-7 better, so the J call may be wrong. The specimen was blood. This sequence originates from a man aged 80 or over in good health. The CDR3 protein is CSVSQGGVEQYF. CDR3 nucleotide sequence: TGCAGTGTGTCGCAGGGCGGTGTCGAGCAGTACTTC.